This TCR beta chain comes out of a study of blood T cell repertoires in COVID-19. Sequencing used immunoSEQ multiplex PCR; TCRdb keeps in-frame clones, though not all of them. This sample yields around 93,000 clones, of which 80% to 90% are seen a single time; over 8.5% belongs to the top ten. V was shortened by 0 bases and J by 4 bases, with 15 bases between the two germline ends. The CDR3 is made up of 16 amino acids. The germline gives CDR1 SGHAT, CDR2 FQNNGV. Material for sequencing was peripheral blood. The TCR sequence derives from a man older than 75 with acute or convalescent COVID-19. V gene TRBV11-2 combines with J gene TRBJ1-2; D unclear. The CDR3 nucleotides are TGTGCCAGCAGCTTAGAAGGTGTGTCCGGGAGCTATGGCTACACCTTC. It specifies CASSLEGVSGSYGYTF.